These 20 T cell receptor beta chains came from one sample sequenced in a study of cytomegalovirus exposure and HLA in healthy donors. Clones were read by immunoSEQ multiplex PCR, and TCRdb kept only the in-frame ones, dropping some. Here the sample spans some 110,000 clones, about 94% being singletons. Material: PBMCs. The receptors originated from a woman aged 18-29 years in good health and CMV-seronegative.

J is TRBJ2-7 and V is TRBV5-1, with 11 bases identical to TRBD1. Germline V gene sequence: CDR1 SGHRS, CDR2 YFSETQ. The V gene end was trimmed by 2 bases and the J gene end by 2 bases; junction bases not matched to a gene: 3. CDR3 length: 15 residues. CDR3 sequence (DNA): TGCGCCAGCAGCTTCCGGGGACAGGGGGCCTACGAGCAGTACTTC. The encoded protein is CASSFRGQGAYEQYF.

This clone was counted once. V gene TRBV4-1 combines with J gene TRBJ2-5, with 8 bases identical to TRBD2. After removal of 4 bases from V and 5 bases from J, the junction contained 15 bases not matched to a gene. The germline V gene has CDR1 MGHRA and CDR2 YSYEKL. This CDR3 contains 17 residues. DNA for the CDR3: TGCGCCAGCAGCCGAAACCCCTCCGGGGGGGCCGGGGAGACCCAGTACTTC. This encodes CASSRNPSGGAGETQYF.

This sequence joins TRBV19 and TRBJ2-1; 9 positions agree with TRBD1. Per the germline V gene, CDR1 is LNHDA and CDR2 is SQIVND (reference sequence). Losses at the gene ends were 5 bases for V and 7 bases for J; bases not matched to a gene: 3. This CDR3 spans 13 amino acids. The CDR3 reads CASSAGTGNEQFF. The CDR3 DNA sequence: TGTGCCAGTAGTGCCGGGACAGGGAATGAGCAGTTCTTC.

This clone has just one count. The rearrangement uses TRBV2 and TRBJ2-2, with 7 bases lining up with TRBD1. V shed 9 bases, J shed 4 bases, and the junction held 8 bases outside the gene matches. This CDR3 is 14 amino acids long. In germline, CDR1 is SNHLY, CDR2 FYNNEI. CDR3 bases: TGTGCCAGAACCGGGACAGAACCCACCGGGGAGCTGTTTTTT. It is translated as CARTGTEPTGELFF.

The rearrangement joins TRBV5-1 to TRBJ2-7; D not resolved. Trimming took 1 base from V and 3 from J, leaving 8 bases between them. Germline V gives CDR1 SGHRS, CDR2 YFSETQ. The CDR3 runs to 13 residues. CDR3 sequence (DNA): TGCGCCAGCAGCTTGCTGGGCAGCTACGAGCAGTACTTC. Amino acids: CASSLLGSYEQYF.

This chain connects TRBV13 to TRBJ2-7; 7 bases are shared with TRBD1. Germline CDR1 is PRHDT and CDR2 is FYEKMQ (reference sequence). V lost 4 bases to trimming and J lost 2 bases; unmatched junction nucleotides: 8. There are 15 residues in the CDR3. Written as DNA, the CDR3 is TGTGCCAGCAGCTCATTCCGGGACAGCGCCTACGAGCAGTACTTC. Its translation: CASSSFRDSAYEQYF.

J is TRBJ2-7 and V is TRBV5-1, with 8 nucleotides matching TRBD1. The V gene's germline CDR1 is SGHRS and CDR2 YFSETQ. With 4 bases clipped from V and 6 bases from J, the junction kept 12 bases outside the gene matches. CDR3 size: 15 residues. As DNA, the CDR3 is TGCGCCAGCAGCCTAAAAGGACAGGGTGGGAGCGAGCAGTACTTC. It codes for CASSLKGQGGSEQYF.

This sequence joins TRBV18 and TRBJ2-1; tentatively, D is TRBD1 (6 bases). The CDR3 consists of 16 residues. Trimming cost V 6 bases and J 7 bases, with 22 bases left between them. The germline gives CDR1 KGHSH, CDR2 LQKENI. The CDR3 DNA follows: TGTGCCAGCTCCGCTTTGGGACAAAGCAACGTTAATGAGCAGTTCTTC. This encodes CASSALGQSNVNEQFF. The whole variable domain, remainder taken from reference TRBV18 and TRBJ2-1, is NAGVMQNPRHLVRRRGQEARLRCSPMKGHSHVYWYRQLPEEGLKFMVYLQKENIIDESGMPKERFSAEFPKEGPSILRIQQVVRGDSAAYFCASSALGQSNVNEQFFGPGTRLTVL.

V is TRBV15 and J is TRBJ1-5; 8 nucleotides agree with TRBD1. The CDR3 length is 16 residues. CDR1 and CDR2 from the germline V gene are LNHNV and YYDKDF (reference sequence). V shed 3 bases and J 0 bases; nucleotides not matched to a gene: 4. The CDR3 region is CATSRRTGNSNQPQHF. In DNA form, the CDR3 reads TGTGCCACCAGCAGGAGGACAGGGAATAGCAATCAGCCCCAGCATTTT.

V usage is TRBV28 and J usage is TRBJ2-3, with 7 bases identical to TRBD2. The CDR3 spans 14 residues. Trimming took 2 bases from V and 5 from J; bases not matched to a gene: 4. CDR1 MDHEN and CDR2 SYDVKM come from the germline V gene. The CDR3 sequence is CASSLGGVRDTQYF. The CDR3 DNA is TGTGCCAGCAGTTTAGGGGGGGTCCGAGATACGCAGTATTTT.

CDR3 loop: CASQDTGRGTQYF. CDR3 coding DNA: TGCGCCAGCCAGGATACAGGGCGAGGTACGCAGTATTTT. This chain uses TRBV5-1 with TRBJ2-3; perhaps TRBD1 as D (6 bases). V lost 7 bases to trimming and J lost 8 bases, with 17 bases between them. This CDR3 region has 13 residues. Per the germline V gene, CDR1 is SGHRS and CDR2 is YFSETQ. The whole variable domain, filled in from reference TRBV5-1 and TRBJ2-3, reads KAGVTQTPRYLIKTRGQQVTLSCSPISGHRSVSWYQQTPGQGLQFLFEYFSETQRNKGNFPGRFSGRQFSNSRSEMNVSTLELGDSALYLCASQDTGRGTQYFGPGTRLTVL.

The genes are TRBV7-9 and TRBJ1-3; weak D call: TRBD1 (6 bases). Germline CDR1 SEHNR, CDR2 FQNEAQ (reference sequence). This CDR3 spans 14 amino acids. With 5 bases removed from V and 1 base from J, the gap between germline ends came to 9 bases. The CDR3 sequence is CASSNTGSGNTIYF. CDR3 sequence (DNA): TGTGCCAGCAGCAATACAGGGTCTGGAAACACCATATATTTT.

The sample holds one count of this clone. The chain combines TRBV5-6 with TRBJ2-4, with D unresolved. Trimming left V 2 bases short and J 1 base short, with 16 bases between. Germline V gene lookup returns CDR1 SGHDT and CDR2 YYEEEE. The CDR3 is 17 amino acids. CDR3 sequence (DNA): TGTGCCAGCAGCTTATATCGAAGTTTAGATGCCAAAAACATTCAGTACTTC. Protein: CASSLYRSLDAKNIQYF.

The J gene is TRBJ1-2, the V gene TRBV4-1, with D hard to call. This CDR3 is built from 13 residues. The germline V gene has CDR1 MGHRA and CDR2 YSYEKL. V gave up 0 bases and J gave up 7 bases, with 9 bases separating them. CDR3 sequence: CASSQDRGGGYTF. In DNA form, the CDR3 reads TGCGCCAGCAGCCAAGATCGAGGTGGTGGCTACACCTTC.

The chain recombines TRBV5-6 with TRBJ1-2, with D maybe TRBD1 (6 bases). Trimming stripped 0 bases from V and 7 bases from J, with 13 bases between. Germline V gene lookup returns CDR1 SGHDT and CDR2 YYEEEE. The CDR3 spans 14 residues. CDR3 nucleotides: TGTGCCAGCAGCTTGGTAGGGGGAGAGCTTGGCTACACCTTC. This encodes CASSLVGGELGYTF.

This chain's CDR3 is CASSLPIFRSGYTF. The CDR3 DNA sequence: TGTGCCAGCAGTCTACCCATTTTCCGGTCAGGCTACACCTTC. The V and J genes are TRBV28 and TRBJ1-2; D not resolved. The germline V gene encodes CDR1 MDHEN and CDR2 SYDVKM. CDR3 size: 14 residues. V dropped 5 bases and J dropped 8 bases, with 18 bases sitting between them.

This clone was counted many times. V is TRBV7-3 and J is TRBJ2-5; the D gene is possibly TRBD1 (5 bases). Germline assignment: CDR1 SGHTA and CDR2 FQGTGA. Trimming removed 2 bases from V and 1 base from J, with 5 bases in between. This CDR3 has 13 amino acids. As DNA, the CDR3 is TGTGCCAGCAGCTTACAGGGCCAAGAGACCCAGTACTTC. Its translation: CASSLQGQETQYF.

About this clone: The DNA is left out, because the CDR3 cannot be placed on it with certainty; the CDR3 is given as TCRdb lists it. V usage is TRBV30 and J usage is TRBJ2-6; the D call of TRBD2 is as the table states it, not checked on the DNA. The CDR3 is 12 residues long, ends included. Germline CDR1 and CDR2: GTSNPN and SVGIG (reference sequence). The CDR3 reads CAWTFGANVLTF.

Details on this clone: Other DNA sequences of this sample code for an identical CDR3. The V call is TRBV7-9, the J call TRBJ1-2, with TRBD1 as a possible D gene (5 bases). This CDR3 contains 13 residues. Trimming pared 4 bases from V and 4 bases from J, leaving 10 bases between. The germline gives CDR1 SEHNR, CDR2 FQNEAQ (reference sequence). For the CDR3, the DNA is TGTGCCAGCAGCTCCGGGGGGTTCTATGGCTACACCTTC. This sequence encodes CASSSGGFYGYTF.

The gene calls are TRBV19 and TRBJ2-7; 8 nucleotides align to TRBD2. The germline CDR1 and CDR2 sequences are LNHDA and SQIVND (reference sequence). This CDR3 comprises 16 residues. After removal of 5 bases from V and 2 bases from J, the junction contained 11 bases not matched to a gene. The CDR3 loop is CASSREGSIRTYEQYF. CDR3 nucleotides: TGTGCCAGTAGTCGGGAGGGGTCGATTAGAACCTACGAGCAGTACTTC.